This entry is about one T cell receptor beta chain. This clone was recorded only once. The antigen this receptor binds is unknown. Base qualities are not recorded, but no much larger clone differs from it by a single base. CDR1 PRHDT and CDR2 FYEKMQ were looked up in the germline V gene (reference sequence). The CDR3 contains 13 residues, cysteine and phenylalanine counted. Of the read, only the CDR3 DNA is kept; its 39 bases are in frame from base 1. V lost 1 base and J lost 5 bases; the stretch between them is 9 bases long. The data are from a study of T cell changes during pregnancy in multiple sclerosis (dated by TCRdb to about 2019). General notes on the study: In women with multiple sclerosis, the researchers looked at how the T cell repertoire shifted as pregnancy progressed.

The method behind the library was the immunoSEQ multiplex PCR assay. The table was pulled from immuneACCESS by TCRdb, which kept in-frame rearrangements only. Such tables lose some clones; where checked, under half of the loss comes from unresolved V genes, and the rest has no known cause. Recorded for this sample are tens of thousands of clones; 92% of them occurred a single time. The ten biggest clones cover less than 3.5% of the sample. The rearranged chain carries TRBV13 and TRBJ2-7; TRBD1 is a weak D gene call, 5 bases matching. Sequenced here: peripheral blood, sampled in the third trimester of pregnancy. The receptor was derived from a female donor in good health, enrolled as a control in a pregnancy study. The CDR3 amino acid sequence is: CASSLDRYHEQYF. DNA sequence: TGTGCCAGCAGCTTAGACAGGTACCACGAGCAGTACTTC.